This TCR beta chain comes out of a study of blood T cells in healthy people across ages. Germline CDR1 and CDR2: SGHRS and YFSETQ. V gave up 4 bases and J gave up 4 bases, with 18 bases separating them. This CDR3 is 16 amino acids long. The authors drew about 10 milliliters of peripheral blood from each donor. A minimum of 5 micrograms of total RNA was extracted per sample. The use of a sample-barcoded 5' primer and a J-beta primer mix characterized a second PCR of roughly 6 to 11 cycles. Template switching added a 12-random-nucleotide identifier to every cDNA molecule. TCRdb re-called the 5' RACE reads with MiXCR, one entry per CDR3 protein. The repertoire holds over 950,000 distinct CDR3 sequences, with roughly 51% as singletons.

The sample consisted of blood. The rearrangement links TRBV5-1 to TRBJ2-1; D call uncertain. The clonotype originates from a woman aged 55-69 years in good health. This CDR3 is CASSPEALTAYNEQFF. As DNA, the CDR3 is TGCGCCAGCAGCCCCGAGGCCCTCACGGCTTACAATGAGCAGTTCTTC.